The TCR beta chain described here comes from a study of T cell responses to AZD1222 COVID-19 vaccine. Using immunoSEQ multiplex PCR, the repertoire was profiled, and TCRdb retains in-frame clones only, with some absent. Here the sample spans 90,000 to 110,000 clones, roughly 90% being singletons. Broader study findings: Seropositive AZD1222 recipients at baseline numbered only five or six.

Turning to this clone: What it recognizes is unknown.

Here the sequenced sample was peripheral blood, taken on day 0 of AZD1222 vaccination. This receptor was taken from an adult in good health.

CDR3 sequence reads: CASTGNSNQPQHF. CDR3 nucleotides: TGTGCCAGTACAGGAAATAGCAATCAGCCCCAGCATTTT. V and J are TRBV18 and TRBJ1-5; TRBD1 might be the D (5 bases). Deletions cut 9 bases from V and 0 bases from J, with 9 bases between. Germline CDR1 is KGHSH and CDR2 is LQKENI. This CDR3 comprises 13 residues. Based on the CDR3 plus reference TRBV18 and TRBJ1-5, the full variable domain is NAGVMQNPRHLVRRRGQEARLRCSPMKGHSHVYWYRQLPEEGLKFMVYLQKENIIDESGMPKERFSAEFPKEGPSILRIQQVVRGDSAAYFCASTGNSNQPQHFGDGTRLSIL.